A single sample gave rise to the 20 T cell receptor beta chains below, sequenced in a study of shared clonotypes between healthy human individuals. Libraries were prepared by immunoSEQ multiplex PCR; TCRdb keeps only in-frame clonotypes and omits some of them. Of about 680,000 clones listed, less than 80% are singletons. Sequencing used memory CD4+ T cells sorted from blood. Indicated subset: CD45RA-negative fraction. These receptors were collected from a woman between 25 and 40 years old in good health.

The gene calls are TRBV5-1 and TRBJ2-2, with D possibly being TRBD1 (6 bases). The CDR3 spans 15 residues. Germline V gene lookup returns CDR1 SGHRS and CDR2 YFSETQ. Trimming took 4 bases from V and 3 from J, leaving 13 bases between them. CDR3 sequence: CASSRGSEYTGELFF. The CDR3 bases are TGCGCCAGCAGCAGGGGGTCGGAATACACCGGGGAGCTGTTTTTT.

The chain carries TRBV28 and TRBJ2-2, with 9 bases lining up with TRBD1. The CDR3 is 15 residues long. Germline CDR1 reads MDHEN; CDR2 reads SYDVKM. The trim removed 8 bases at V and 0 bases at J, leaving 4 bases unmatched. CDR3 protein: CASVTGGANTGELFF. The CDR3 DNA is TGTGCCAGCGTCACAGGGGGCGCGAACACCGGGGAGCTGTTTTTT.

This clone showed up just a few times. The chain joins TRBV7-9 to TRBJ2-3, with D possibly TRBD1 on 6 matching bases. The germline V and J ends were trimmed by 6 bases and 3 bases, with 13 bases remaining between them. The CDR3 runs 14 residues. Germline V gives CDR1 SEHNR, CDR2 FQNEAQ (reference sequence). Written as DNA, the CDR3 is TGTGCCAGCAGGAGCAGGGGTGGGACAGATACGCAGTATTTT. Translation gives CASRSRGGTDTQYF.

The rearrangement links TRBV28 to TRBJ1-2, with 7 bases lining up with TRBD1. The CDR3 sequence is 14 residues long. The germline gives CDR1 MDHEN, CDR2 SYDVKM. J gave up 0 bases and V 10 bases, and 8 bases lay outside the gene matches. CDR3 DNA sequence: TGTGCCACCACCCGGGACAGCCCTAACTATGGCTACACCTTC. Its protein is CATTRDSPNYGYTF.

This clone was recorded a few times. The CDR3 protein is CASSVGAGTGGKANEQYF. The DNA for the CDR3 is TGTGCCAGCAGCGTAGGGGCGGGGACAGGGGGCAAAGCGAACGAGCAGTACTTC. The gene calls are TRBV9 and TRBJ2-7; TRBD1 matches at 12 bases. CDR1 SGDLS and CDR2 YYNGEE come from the germline V gene. There are 18 residues in the CDR3. V lost 0 bases to trimming and J lost 5 bases; unmatched junction nucleotides: 12.

This clone occurred once. This sequence joins TRBV18 and TRBJ1-4; perhaps TRBD1 as D (5 bases). The CDR3 consists of 17 residues. Germline V CDR1 and CDR2: KGHSH, LQKENI. V lost 4 bases and J lost 5, with 20 bases in between. CDR3 sequence: CASSQIRAQGLNEKLFF. CDR3 nucleotide sequence: TGTGCCAGCTCACAAATCAGGGCCCAGGGCCTAAATGAAAAACTGTTTTTT.

This clone was detected a few times. This chain uses TRBV2 with TRBJ1-5; a possible D gene is TRBD1 (6 bases). The CDR3 consists of 18 residues. V was trimmed by 3 bases and J by 0 bases, leaving 18 bases between them. Germline lookup yields CDR1 SNHLY and CDR2 FYNNEI. CDR3 amino acids: CASSDSRQGRYSNQPQHF. CDR3 DNA: TGTGCCAGCAGTGACTCACGGCAGGGGCGGTATAGCAATCAGCCCCAGCATTTT.

The chain is built from TRBV4-1 and TRBJ1-4; D uncertain. V shed 2 bases and J shed 1 base, with 11 bases lying between them. The CDR3 has 16 residues. Germline-derived CDR1 and CDR2 are MGHRA and YSYEKL. As DNA, the CDR3 is TGCGCCAGCAGCCAAAGTCGAAGAGGAACTAATGAAAAACTGTTTTTT. Translated, it gives CASSQSRRGTNEKLFF.

The chain uses TRBV27 and TRBJ2-7; TRBD2 aligns across 9 bases. J lost 4 bases, V lost 2 bases, and 6 bases had no gene match. The CDR3 is 15 amino acids. CDR1 is MNHEY and CDR2 is SMNVEV in the germline V gene (reference sequence). This CDR3 reads CASSLSSGSLYEQYF. CDR3 nucleotides: TGTGCCAGCAGTTTAAGTAGCGGGAGTCTATACGAGCAGTACTTC.

The sample holds a few counts of this clone. The genes are TRBV28 and TRBJ1-1; D is uncertain. V gave up 5 bases and J gave up 6 bases, with 7 bases separating them. This CDR3 is built from 11 residues. CDR1 and CDR2 from the germline V gene are MDHEN and SYDVKM. The DNA of the CDR3 is TGTGCCAGCAGTCGACTGGCTGAAGCTTTCTTT. It is translated as CASSRLAEAFF.

In this sample, this clone turned up once. This chain connects TRBV6-1 to TRBJ2-7; D gene ambiguous. The CDR3 consists of 13 residues. V shed 0 bases and J shed 6 bases, with 9 bases lying between them. Germline CDR1 MNHNS, CDR2 SASEGT. The CDR3 reads CASSEAPPVEQYF. The CDR3 DNA is TGTGCCAGCAGTGAAGCGCCTCCCGTCGAGCAGTACTTC.

The chain couples TRBV5-1 to TRBJ1-3, with no clear D. The CDR3 has 12 residues. V lost 7 bases, J lost 2 bases, and 7 bases lay in between. The germline V gene encodes CDR1 SGHRS and CDR2 YFSETQ. As DNA, the CDR3 is TGCGCCAGCGAACGACCTGGAAACACCATATATTTT. It translates to CASERPGNTIYF.

This chain links TRBV6-5 with TRBJ1-2, with a tentative D call TRBD1 (5 bases). With 5 bases removed from V and 4 bases from J, the gap between germline ends came to 14 bases. The CDR3 is made up of 14 amino acids. Germline CDR1 MNHEY, CDR2 SVGAGI. The CDR3 sequence is CASSQTQGPYGYTF. The CDR3 bases are TGTGCCAGCAGTCAGACCCAGGGACCCTATGGCTACACCTTC.

The DNA of the CDR3 is TGTGCCAGCAGCCAAGATAGAGCGGGCTGGAACATTCAGTACTTC. The encoded protein is CASSQDRAGWNIQYF. This rearrangement joins TRBV14 to TRBJ2-4; a possible D gene is TRBD2 (6 bases). Germline V gene sequence: CDR1 SGHDN, CDR2 FVKESK. The CDR3 loop spans 15 amino acids. Trimming took 0 bases from V and 7 from J, leaving 13 bases between them. The whole variable domain, remainder taken from reference TRBV14 and TRBJ2-4, is EAGVTQFPSHSVIEKGQTVTLRCDPISGHDNLYWYRRVMGKEIKFLLHFVKESKQDESGMPNNRFLAERTGGTYSTLKVQPAELEDSGVYFCASSQDRAGWNIQYFGAGTRLSVL.

J is TRBJ1-1 and V is TRBV19, with D maybe TRBD1 (5 bases). This CDR3 comprises 13 residues. Germline CDR1 LNHDA, CDR2 SQIVND (reference sequence). Trimming pared 6 bases from V and 3 bases from J, leaving 11 bases between. The CDR3 nucleotides read TGTGCCAGTAGGGACCTACAGGACACTGAAGCTTTCTTT. Translation gives CASRDLQDTEAFF.

The V call is TRBV6-6, the J call TRBJ2-5; tentatively, D is TRBD2 (7 bases). V was trimmed by 6 bases and J by 2 bases, leaving 13 bases between them. This CDR3 contains 14 residues. Germline CDR1 is MNHNY and CDR2 is SVGAGI (reference sequence). The CDR3 nucleotides are TGTGCCAGCAGGCTGGGAGGGGGGCAAGAGACCCAGTACTTC. It codes for CASRLGGGQETQYF.

V and J are TRBV6-6 and TRBJ2-4; perhaps TRBD2 as D (5 bases). Trimming stripped 7 bases from V and 7 bases from J, with 20 bases between. Germline values: CDR1 MNHNY, CDR2 SVGAGI (reference sequence). The CDR3 extends over 15 amino acids. DNA of the CDR3: TGTGCCAGCACCTCCGGTGAGGGCGTTAGGAACATTCAGTACTTC. Translating it yields CASTSGEGVRNIQYF.

The rearrangement uses TRBV25-1 and TRBJ2-1; TRBD2 aligns across 7 bases. Trimming at V came to 2 bases and at J to 2 bases, leaving 3 bases not matched to a gene. The CDR3 length is 15 residues. Looked up from germline, CDR1 is MGHDK and CDR2 is SYGVNS. In DNA, the CDR3 is TGTGCCAGCAGTGAAGGCGGGAGACCCTACAATGAGCAGTTCTTC. The encoded protein is CASSEGGRPYNEQFF.

The chain recombines TRBV29-1 with TRBJ1-5, with no clear D. V lost 6 bases and J 1 base, leaving 10 bases between the germline ends. This CDR3 comprises 13 residues. Per the germline V gene, CDR1 is SQVTM and CDR2 is ANQGSEA. CDR3 sequence (DNA): TGCAGCGTAGAGACTAACAGCAATCAGCCCCAGCATTTT. It codes for CSVETNSNQPQHF.

The chain combines TRBV5-8 with TRBJ1-2; possibly TRBD1 for D (5 bases). CDR3 length equals 15 residues. V was shortened by 4 bases and J by 2 bases, with 15 bases between the two germline ends. CDR1 SGHTS and CDR2 YDEGEE come from the germline V gene. CDR3 DNA sequence: TGTGCCAGCAGCCAACCTGGCAGGGAGAACTATGGCTACACCTTC. Translation: CASSQPGRENYGYTF.